Each of the 20 T cell receptor beta chains below was sequenced from the same sample in a study of cytomegalovirus exposure and HLA in healthy donors. The PCR was carried out with 60 Vbeta primers and 13 Jbeta primers. Using immunoSEQ multiplex PCR, the repertoire was profiled, and TCRdb retains in-frame clones only, with some absent. This table holds about 200,000 clones, approximately 85% found once. The source material was PBMCs. All receptors derive from a woman in her forties or fifties in good health and CMV-seronegative.

V gene TRBV7-9 combines with J gene TRBJ1-2; 8 positions match TRBD1. V shed 5 bases and J 4 bases; nucleotides not matched to a gene: 6. This CDR3 has 14 residues. Looked up from germline, CDR1 is SEHNR and CDR2 is FQNEAQ (reference sequence). CDR3 residues: CASSGGQDLYGYTF. The CDR3, as DNA: TGTGCCAGCAGCGGGGGACAGGACCTCTATGGCTACACCTTC.

The V gene is TRBV6-1, the J gene TRBJ1-5, with 8 bases matching TRBD1. V lost 7 bases, J lost 6 bases, and 11 bases stayed unmatched. Per germline, CDR1 MNHNS and CDR2 SASEGT. The CDR3 consists of 15 residues. The DNA of the CDR3 is TGTGCCAGCACTGAGAGCTACAGGGGGAGTCAGCCCCAGCATTTT. This sequence encodes CASTESYRGSQPQHF.

As for this clone: The junction does not match germline at one end; this may be a read error. The rearrangement joins TRBV7-9 to TRBJ2-7; no definite D call. Germline values: CDR1 SEHNR, CDR2 FQNEAQ (reference sequence). The CDR3 covers 11 residues. CDR3 nucleotides: TGTTCCAGCAGCTTAGCCCCAGGCCAATACTTC. Its protein is CSSSLAPGQYF.

This sequence joins TRBV6-5 and TRBJ1-5; D is possibly TRBD1 (6 bases). The CDR3 runs 15 residues. The V gene's germline CDR1 is MNHEY and CDR2 SVGAGI. Trimming removed 5 bases at V and 4 bases at J, with 15 bases between. CDR3 sequence reads: CASSPTGRGNQPQHF. CDR3 in DNA: TGTGCCAGCAGTCCCACAGGGAGAGGGAATCAGCCCCAGCATTTT.

This clone was counted a single time. The chain combines TRBV23-1 with TRBJ2-7, with D possibly TRBD2 on 6 matching bases. TRBV23-1 is given ORF status, its function remaining uncertain. V lost 3 bases to trimming and J lost 3 bases, with 42 bases between them. The CDR3 loop spans 24 amino acids. CDR3 protein: CASSQLVRGSVFPRDSEGYYEQYF. The CDR3 bases are TGCGCCAGCAGTCAGCTCGTTCGGGGTAGTGTCTTTCCCCGGGACTCCGAGGGATACTACGAGCAGTACTTC.

This clone was seen just once. The J gene is TRBJ1-1, the V gene TRBV6-1, with TRBD1 matching 9 bases. Germline lookup yields CDR1 MNHNS and CDR2 SASEGT. The trim removed 5 bases at V and 5 bases at J, leaving 15 bases unmatched. This CDR3 is 17 amino acids long. CDR3 loop: CASSKGSTGTGRTEAFF. CDR3 nucleotides: TGTGCCAGCAGTAAAGGATCGACCGGGACAGGGAGAACTGAAGCTTTCTTT.

The chain combines TRBV6-1 with TRBJ2-7; 10 nucleotides match TRBD2. This CDR3 spans 14 amino acids. CDR1 and CDR2 (germline): MNHNS, SASEGT. The V gene end was trimmed by 4 bases and the J gene end by 4 bases; junction bases not matched to a gene: 4. For the CDR3, the DNA is TGTGCCAGCAGTGGACTAGCGGGTGGGTACGAGCAGTACTTC. It is translated as CASSGLAGGYEQYF.

This chain connects TRBV30 to TRBJ1-1, with TRBD1 matching over 8 bases. V lost 1 base and J lost 4; bases outside the gene matches: 2. Germline-derived CDR1 and CDR2 are GTSNPN and SVGIG (reference sequence). The CDR3 has 13 amino acids. The CDR3 sequence is CAWSDDRGTEAFF. The CDR3 nucleotides read TGTGCCTGGAGTGATGACAGGGGCACTGAAGCTTTCTTT.

The chain employs TRBV6-1 and TRBJ2-1; TRBD1 agrees at 7 bases. The CDR3 has 15 amino acids. Germline lookup yields CDR1 MNHNS and CDR2 SASEGT. V gave up 6 bases and J gave up 1 base; unmatched junction bases: 6. The CDR3 bases are TGTGCCAGCAGACTACAGGGGTTATCCTACAATGAGCAGTTCTTC. Its protein product is CASRLQGLSYNEQFF.

The chain uses TRBV7-9 and TRBJ2-1, with 12 bases that match TRBD2. The CDR3 extends over 16 amino acids. The germline V gene encodes CDR1 SEHNR and CDR2 FQNEAQ (reference sequence). V gave up 5 bases and J gave up 7 bases; unmatched junction bases: 9. CDR3 in DNA: TGTGCCAGCAGCCCCCAGACTAGCGGGAGTGGTAATGAGCAGTTCTTC. Residues: CASSPQTSGSGNEQFF. Full variable domain (missing parts from reference TRBV7-9 and TRBJ2-1): DTGVSQNPRHKITKRGQNVTFRCDPISEHNRLYWYRQTLGQGPEFLTYFQNEAQLEKSRLLSDRFSAERPKGSFSTLEIQRTEQGDSAMYLCASSPQTSGSGNEQFFGPGTRLTVL.

V is TRBV6-5 and J is TRBJ2-1; TRBD2 matches 14 bases. Germline-derived CDR1 and CDR2 are MNHEY and SVGAGI. V was pared by 6 bases and J by 9 bases, with 7 bases of the junction left unmatched. This CDR3 is 15 amino acids long. The CDR3 coding sequence is TGTGCCAGCAGGTGGACTAGCGGGAGGAAAGGTGAGCAGTTCTTC. This translates into CASRWTSGRKGEQFF.

The genes are TRBV12-2 and TRBJ2-6; TRBD1, as called in the table, went unchecked against the DNA. TRBV12-2 represents a pseudogene. CDR3 size: 15 residues. CDR3 protein: CASRRTDTGANVLTF. For the CDR3, the DNA is TGTGCAAGTCGCCGGACAGACACTGGGGCCAACGTCCTGACTTTC.

This clone was seen only once. The genes are TRBV27 and TRBJ1-2; 7 positions match TRBD1. V was clipped by 4 bases and J by 5 bases; unmatched bases: 4. Per the germline V gene, CDR1 is MNHEY and CDR2 is SMNVEV (reference sequence). The CDR3 spans 13 residues. CDR3 loop: CASSSGGGYGYTF. CDR3 sequence (DNA): TGTGCCAGCAGTTCAGGGGGAGGTTATGGCTACACCTTC.

This clone was seen a single time. The chain employs TRBV5-1 and TRBJ2-1, with D possibly matching TRBD2 (6 bases). This CDR3 region has 11 residues. V lost 2 bases, J lost 15 bases, and 12 bases lay in between. Germline V gives CDR1 SGHRS, CDR2 YFSETQ. The CDR3: CASSLERVRFF. The CDR3 DNA follows: TGCGCCAGCAGCTTAGAGCGGGTGCGGTTCTTC.

The chain's CDR3 is CASERQASGNTIYF. The CDR3 DNA sequence: TGTGCCAGCGAGAGACAGGCCTCTGGAAACACCATATATTTT. The V call is TRBV2, the J call TRBJ1-3; possibly TRBD1 for D (6 bases). V dropped 8 bases and J dropped 0 bases, with 11 bases sitting between them. CDR3 length equals 14 residues. CDR1 and CDR2 from the germline V gene are SNHLY and FYNNEI.

This chain connects TRBV7-9 to TRBJ2-7, with D possibly TRBD2 on 5 matching bases. The V gene lost 5 bases and the J gene lost 4 bases, with 18 bases spanning the gap. Germline V gene lookup returns CDR1 SEHNR and CDR2 FQNEAQ (reference sequence). The CDR3 covers 15 residues. The CDR3 sequence: CASSLSGILTYEQYF. The CDR3 DNA follows: TGTGCCAGCAGCCTGTCCGGGATCCTGACTTACGAGCAGTACTTC. Supplemented by reference TRBV7-9 and TRBJ2-7, the full variable domain reads DTGVSQNPRHKITKRGQNVTFRCDPISEHNRLYWYRQTLGQGPEFLTYFQNEAQLEKSRLLSDRFSAERPKGSFSTLEIQRTEQGDSAMYLCASSLSGILTYEQYFGPGTRLTVT.

This clone was counted a single time. The gene calls are TRBV6-6 and TRBJ2-2; D gene ambiguous. The CDR3 contains 15 residues. Germline values: CDR1 MNHNY, CDR2 SVGAGI (reference sequence). V was trimmed by 8 bases and J by 1 base, leaving 14 bases between them. CDR3 residues: CASQTAVGNTGELFF. The DNA for the CDR3 is TGTGCCAGCCAGACTGCCGTTGGGAACACCGGGGAGCTGTTTTTT.

The J gene is TRBJ1-2, the V gene TRBV7-2; D remains unclear. V was pared by 5 bases and J by 0 bases, with 10 bases between. From germline, CDR1 is SGHTA and CDR2 FQGNSA. There are 14 residues in the CDR3. CDR3 sequence reads: CASSVGGTNYGYTF. CDR3 sequence (DNA): TGTGCCAGCAGCGTAGGAGGTACTAACTATGGCTACACCTTC. Full variable domain (missing parts from reference TRBV7-2 and TRBJ1-2): GAGVSQSPSNKVTEKGKDVELRCDPISGHTALYWYRQSLGQGLEFLIYFQGNSAPDKSGLPSDRFSAERTGGSVSTLTIQRTQQEDSAVYLCASSVGGTNYGYTFGSGTRLTVV.

The chain joins TRBV7-9 to TRBJ1-5; D perhaps matches TRBD1 (6 bases). This CDR3 is 16 amino acids long. Trimming removed 2 bases from V and 6 bases from J, with 17 bases in between. CDR1 is SEHNR and CDR2 is FQNEAQ in the germline V gene (reference sequence). CDR3 sequence: CASSLWGRNRSQPQHF. In nucleotides, the CDR3 is TGTGCCAGCAGCTTATGGGGGCGGAACCGCAGTCAGCCCCAGCATTTT.

This clone was seen a few times. The rearrangement joins TRBV5-1 to TRBJ2-2, with a possible D match to TRBD1 (5 bases). Germline V CDR1 and CDR2: SGHRS, YFSETQ. The CDR3 spans 15 residues. V dropped 0 bases and J dropped 9 bases, with 15 bases sitting between them. CDR3 DNA sequence: TGCGCCAGCAGCTTGGTAGGGCAGGGAATGAGGGAGCTGTTTTTT. It yields the protein CASSLVGQGMRELFF.